Below, 23 T cell receptor beta chains from the same sample are listed, as sequenced in a study of early T cells in non-severe SARS-CoV-2 infection. TCRdb passed the 5' RACE reads through MiXCR, listing each CDR3 protein once. This table holds 25,000 to 30,000 distinct CDR3 sequences, under 6% found once. The sample was whole blood. The source of these receptors is an adult who was a healthcare worker with PCR-confirmed SARS-CoV-2 infection or an uninfected control (not recorded which).

In this sample, this clonotype turned up many times. The chain couples TRBV20-1 to TRBJ2-7; TRBD2 aligns across 7 bases. Germline CDR1 reads DFQATT; CDR2 reads SNEGSKA (reference sequence). V shed 2 bases and J 0 bases; nucleotides not matched to a gene: 10. The CDR3 totals 16 residues. CDR3 protein: CSARPQISGDSYEQYF. The CDR3 DNA follows: TGCAGTGCTAGACCCCAGATCAGCGGGGACTCCTACGAGCAGTACTTC.

In this sample, this clonotype turned up many times. This chain links TRBV7-2 with TRBJ2-1; tentative D call: TRBD2 (5 bases). The CDR3 spans 15 residues. With 1 base removed from V and 6 bases from J, the gap between germline ends came to 13 bases. CDR1 and CDR2 (germline): SGHTA, FQGNSA. CDR3 sequence (DNA): TGTGCCAGCAGCTTAGAAAGCGGACCGAGCAATGAGCAGTTCTTC. Translated: CASSLESGPSNEQFF. Variable domain in full (rest from reference TRBV7-2 and TRBJ2-1): GAGVSQSPSNKVTEKGKDVELRCDPISGHTALYWYRQSLGQGLEFLIYFQGNSAPDKSGLPSDRFSAERTGGSVSTLTIQRTQQEDSAVYLCASSLESGPSNEQFFGPGTRLTVL.

This clonotype was counted only a few times. The V call is TRBV7-2, the J call TRBJ1-2, with 8 bases matching TRBD1. Per germline, CDR1 SGHTA and CDR2 FQGNSA. The CDR3 consists of 16 residues. V was clipped by 2 bases and J by 4 bases; unmatched bases: 9. This CDR3 reads CASSLRAGTGTYGYTF. CDR3 sequence (DNA): TGTGCCAGCAGCTTAAGAGCGGGGACAGGAACCTATGGCTACACCTTC.

This clonotype was recorded at least ten times. V and J are TRBV7-3 and TRBJ2-3; TRBD2 might be the D (6 bases). Germline V gene sequence: CDR1 SGHTA, CDR2 FQGTGA. There are 13 residues in the CDR3. V was trimmed by 9 bases and J by 2 bases, leaving 12 bases between them. CDR3 residues: CASSRDFTDTQYF. DNA for the CDR3: TGTGCCAGTTCCAGGGACTTCACAGATACGCAGTATTTT.

The rearrangement links TRBV5-1 to TRBJ2-1, with TRBD2 matching over 7 bases. V shed 3 bases, J shed 9 bases, and the junction held 12 bases outside the gene matches. Germline CDR1 reads SGHRS; CDR2 reads YFSETQ. The CDR3 covers 15 residues. CDR3 in amino acids: CASSSGTKNAIEQFF. The CDR3, as DNA: TGCGCCAGCAGCTCCGGGACTAAAAACGCGATTGAGCAGTTCTTC.

This clonotype was seen many times. J is TRBJ2-3 and V is TRBV20-1; a possible D gene is TRBD2 (5 bases). V was pared by 0 bases and J by 3 bases, with 13 bases between. Germline V gene data show CDR1 as DFQATT and CDR2 as SNEGSKA (reference sequence). CDR3 length: 15 residues. The DNA for the CDR3 is TGCAGTGCTAGAGATCAGAGGGTGGTGACAGATACGCAGTATTTT. The encoded protein is CSARDQRVVTDTQYF.

This clonotype occurred a few times. This chain joins TRBV5-8 and TRBJ1-2, with D uncertain. The V gene's germline CDR1 is SGHTS and CDR2 YDEGEE. The CDR3 sequence is 15 residues long. Trimming removed 0 bases from V and 1 base from J, with 10 bases in between. The CDR3 bases are TGTGCCAGCAGCTTGGGGCTAGAACTTAACTATGGCTACACCTTC. Translation gives CASSLGLELNYGYTF. Using reference TRBV5-8 and TRBJ1-2 for the parts outside the CDR3, the full variable domain is EAGVTQSPTHLIKTRGQQATLRCSPISGHTSVYWYQQALGLGLQFLLWYDEGEERNRGNFPPRFSGRQFPNYSSELNVNALELEDSALYLCASSLGLELNYGYTFGSGTRLTVV.

This clonotype was seen repeatedly, ten times or more. The chain is built from TRBV29-1 and TRBJ1-1; 8 bases match TRBD1. The CDR3 has 14 amino acids. J was trimmed by 1 base and V by 5 bases; bases with no gene match: 6. The germline V gene encodes CDR1 SQVTM and CDR2 ANQGSEA. The DNA for the CDR3 is TGCAGCGTTACTGACAGGGGACGGAACACTGAAGCTTTCTTT. The encoded protein is CSVTDRGRNTEAFF.

The sample holds many counts of this clonotype. The chain combines TRBV7-8 with TRBJ1-1; D unclear. CDR1 is SGHVS and CDR2 is FQNEAQ in the germline V gene. The CDR3 sequence is 13 residues long. With 1 base removed from V and 2 bases from J, the gap between germline ends came to 5 bases. CDR3 residues: CASSLVVNTEAFF. The CDR3 nucleotides are TGTGCCAGCAGCTTAGTAGTTAACACTGAAGCTTTCTTT.

The table lists this clonotype with many counts. This sequence joins TRBV19 and TRBJ1-1; tentative D call: TRBD1 (5 bases). The V gene's germline CDR1 is LNHDA and CDR2 SQIVND (reference sequence). The CDR3 loop spans 13 amino acids. V was cut by 6 bases and J by 3 bases, with 11 bases left in between. CDR3: CASSRGKDTEAFF. The DNA of the CDR3 is TGTGCCAGTAGCCGGGGGAAGGACACTGAAGCTTTCTTT.

This clonotype has ten or more counts. This sequence joins TRBV7-9 and TRBJ2-1; perhaps TRBD2 as D (6 bases). V gave up 9 bases and J gave up 0 bases, with 12 bases separating them. This CDR3 comprises 14 residues. CDR1 and CDR2 from the germline V gene are SEHNR and FQNEAQ (reference sequence). The DNA of the CDR3 is TGTGCCAGTGGAGGGGAGGACTCCTACAATGAGCAGTTCTTC. This gives the protein CASGGEDSYNEQFF. Full variable domain (rest looked up from reference TRBV7-9 and TRBJ2-1): DTGVSQNPRHKITKRGQNVTFRCDPISEHNRLYWYRQTLGQGPEFLTYFQNEAQLEKSRLLSDRFSAERPKGSFSTLEIQRTEQGDSAMYLCASGGEDSYNEQFFGPGTRLTVL.

Many counts were recorded for this clonotype. The V gene is TRBV29-1, the J gene TRBJ2-3; D is uncertain. V was clipped by 2 bases and J by 7 bases, with 7 bases between them. Looked up from germline, CDR1 is SQVTM and CDR2 is ANQGSEA. The CDR3 has 11 amino acids. The DNA of the CDR3 is TGCAGCGTTGAAATAGGGAATACGCAGTATTTT. Its translation: CSVEIGNTQYF.

This clonotype occurred many times. The chain employs TRBV6-1 and TRBJ2-4; 11 nucleotides match TRBD2. The germline V gene encodes CDR1 MNHNS and CDR2 SASEGT. After removal of 4 bases from V and 0 bases from J, the junction contained 5 bases not matched to a gene. The length of the CDR3 is 17 residues. CDR3 DNA sequence: TGTGCCAGCAGTGGGATAGCGGGAGGGCTAGCCAAAAACATTCAGTACTTC. As protein: CASSGIAGGLAKNIQYF.

This clonotype was observed at least ten times. The CDR3, as DNA: TGCAGCGTTGAGAACTCTGGGGCCAACGTCCTGACTTTC. This encodes CSVENSGANVLTF. The chain is built from TRBV29-1 and TRBJ2-6; D unresolved. V shed 3 bases and J shed 0 bases, with 3 bases lying between them. The germline gives CDR1 SQVTM, CDR2 ANQGSEA. The CDR3 spans 13 residues.

This clonotype was seen ten or more times. The chain joins TRBV18 to TRBJ1-2; D might be TRBD1 (6 bases). The CDR3 runs to 13 residues. V shed 3 bases and J shed 2 bases, with 7 bases lying between them. Germline values: CDR1 KGHSH, CDR2 LQKENI. The CDR3 DNA follows: TGTGCCAGCTCACCTCAGGGGAACTATGGCTACACCTTC. This translates into CASSPQGNYGYTF.

This clonotype has ten or more counts. The genes are TRBV11-2 and TRBJ2-1; TRBD2 matches 13 bases. With 4 bases clipped from V and 7 bases from J, the junction kept 1 base outside the gene matches. This CDR3 is 14 amino acids long. Germline CDR1 SGHAT, CDR2 FQNNGV. The CDR3 here is CASSSGLAGNEQFF. In nucleotides, the CDR3 is TGTGCCAGCAGCTCGGGACTAGCGGGGAATGAGCAGTTCTTC.

This clonotype was seen at least ten times. This rearrangement joins TRBV11-2 to TRBJ2-1, with 9 bases lining up with TRBD2. The CDR3 covers 16 residues. CDR1 is SGHAT, CDR2 FQNNGV, per germline. Trimming at V came to 5 bases and at J to 1 base, leaving 6 bases not matched to a gene. The CDR3, as DNA: TGTGCCAGCAGCACTGCTAGCGGGATATCCTACAATGAGCAGTTCTTC. It yields the protein CASSTASGISYNEQFF.

Ten or more counts support this clonotype. Because the CDR3's place on the DNA is in doubt, the DNA is left out and the CDR3 is given as listed by TCRdb. The rearrangement links TRBV7-3 to TRBJ2-2. Germline CDR1 SGHTA, CDR2 FQGTGA. 17 amino acids form the CDR3, both terminal residues included. This CDR3 reads CASSLIVRQRTPGSCFF.

This clonotype was recorded many times. DNA of the CDR3: TGCAGTGCAGAAACTAGCGGGGGGAGGAATGAGCAGTTCTTC. Protein product: CSAETSGGRNEQFF. The rearrangement joins TRBV20-1 to TRBJ2-1, with 12 bases fitting TRBD2. Per germline, CDR1 DFQATT and CDR2 SNEGSKA (reference sequence). The length of the CDR3 is 14 residues. J was trimmed by 7 bases and V by 6 bases; bases with no gene match: 7.

This clonotype was picked up many times. The chain carries TRBV30 and TRBJ2-1; TRBD1 or TRBD2 may be the D gene (6 bases each). The V gene lost 4 bases and the J gene lost 8 bases, with 21 bases spanning the gap. The germline gives CDR1 GTSNPN, CDR2 SVGIG (reference sequence). This CDR3 has 15 residues. Here the CDR3 DNA reads TGTGCCTGGATTCCGTTACGGGGGCGGTACGATGAGCAGTTCTTC. It yields the protein CAWIPLRGRYDEQFF.

This chain joins TRBV6-6 and TRBJ1-2, with D perhaps matching TRBD1 (6 bases). The germline gives CDR1 MNHNY, CDR2 SVGAGI (reference sequence). This CDR3 is built from 15 residues. V lost 5 bases to trimming and J lost 6 bases, with 19 bases between them. CDR3 amino acids: CASSRGGLLDHGYTF. For the CDR3, the DNA is TGTGCCAGCAGTCGGGGGGGGCTACTCGACCATGGCTACACCTTC.

This clonotype was counted many times. The chain couples TRBV3-1 to TRBJ2-1; either TRBD1 or TRBD2 may fit D (5 bases each). The CDR3 extends over 15 amino acids. CDR1 LGHDT and CDR2 YNNKEL come from the germline V gene (reference sequence). Trimming cost V 0 bases and J 2 bases, with 8 bases left between them. The CDR3 region is CASSQDQGPYNEQFF. CDR3 DNA: TGTGCCAGCAGCCAAGACCAGGGACCCTACAATGAGCAGTTCTTC.

This sequence joins TRBV15 and TRBJ2-7, with D possibly TRBD1 on 6 matching bases. CDR3 length equals 13 residues. The V and J ends lost 1 base and 5 bases respectively, with 9 bases between them. Per germline, CDR1 LNHNV and CDR2 YYDKDF (reference sequence). CDR3 DNA sequence: TGTGCCACCAGCAGAGCTTACAGGGACGAGCAGTACTTC. Translating gives CATSRAYRDEQYF.